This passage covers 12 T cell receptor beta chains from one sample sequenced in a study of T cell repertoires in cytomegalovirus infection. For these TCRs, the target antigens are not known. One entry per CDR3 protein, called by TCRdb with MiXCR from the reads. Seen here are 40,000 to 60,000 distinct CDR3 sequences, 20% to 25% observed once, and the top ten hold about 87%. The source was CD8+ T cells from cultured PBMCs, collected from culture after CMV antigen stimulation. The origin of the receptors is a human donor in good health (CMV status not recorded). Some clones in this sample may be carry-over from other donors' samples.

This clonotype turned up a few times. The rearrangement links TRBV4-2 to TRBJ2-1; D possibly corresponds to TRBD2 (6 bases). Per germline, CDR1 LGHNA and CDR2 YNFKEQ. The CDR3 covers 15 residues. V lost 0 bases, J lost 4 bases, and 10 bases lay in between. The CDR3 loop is CASSQEGGEYNEQFF. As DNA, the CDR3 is TGTGCCAGCAGCCAAGAGGGCGGGGAGTACAATGAGCAGTTCTTC.

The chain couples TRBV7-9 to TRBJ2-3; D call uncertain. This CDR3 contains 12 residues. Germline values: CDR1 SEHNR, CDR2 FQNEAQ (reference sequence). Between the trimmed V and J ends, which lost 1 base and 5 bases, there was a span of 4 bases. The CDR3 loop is CASSLDKDTQYF. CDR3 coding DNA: TGTGCCAGCAGCTTAGATAAAGATACGCAGTATTTT.

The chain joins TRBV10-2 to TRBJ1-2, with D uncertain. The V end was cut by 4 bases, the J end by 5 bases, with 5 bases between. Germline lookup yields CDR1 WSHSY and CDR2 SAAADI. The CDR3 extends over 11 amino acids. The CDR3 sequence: CASSGGYGYTF. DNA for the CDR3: TGCGCCAGCAGTGGGGGATATGGCTACACCTTC.

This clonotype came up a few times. CDR3 in amino acids: CASSFTAGVDAEAFF. CDR3 coding DNA: TGTGCCAGCAGTTTTACGGCCGGGGTCGACGCTGAAGCTTTCTTT. The V call is TRBV27, the J call TRBJ1-1; the D is unclear. Germline V gene sequence: CDR1 MNHEY, CDR2 SMNVEV (reference sequence). V lost 3 bases, J lost 6 bases, and 17 bases lay in between. CDR3 length: 15 residues.

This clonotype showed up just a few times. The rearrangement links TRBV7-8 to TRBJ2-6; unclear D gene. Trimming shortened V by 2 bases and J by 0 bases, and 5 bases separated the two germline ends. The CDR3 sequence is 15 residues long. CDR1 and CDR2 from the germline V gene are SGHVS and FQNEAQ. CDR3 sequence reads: CASSLLFSGANVLTF. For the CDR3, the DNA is TGTGCCAGCAGCTTACTCTTCTCTGGGGCCAACGTCCTGACTTTC.

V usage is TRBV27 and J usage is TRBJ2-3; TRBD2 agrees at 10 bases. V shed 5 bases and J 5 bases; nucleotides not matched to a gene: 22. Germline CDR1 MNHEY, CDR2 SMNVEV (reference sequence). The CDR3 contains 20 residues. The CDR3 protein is CASSRAFGLAAATPGDTQYF. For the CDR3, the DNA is TGTGCCAGCAGTCGCGCCTTTGGACTAGCGGCCGCTACCCCCGGAGATACGCAGTATTTT.

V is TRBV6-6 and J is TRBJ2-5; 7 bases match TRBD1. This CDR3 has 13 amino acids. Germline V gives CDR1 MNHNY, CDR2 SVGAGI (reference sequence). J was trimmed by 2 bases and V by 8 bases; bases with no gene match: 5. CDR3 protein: CASYRGAQETQYF. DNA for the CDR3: TGTGCCAGCTACAGGGGAGCTCAAGAGACCCAGTACTTC.

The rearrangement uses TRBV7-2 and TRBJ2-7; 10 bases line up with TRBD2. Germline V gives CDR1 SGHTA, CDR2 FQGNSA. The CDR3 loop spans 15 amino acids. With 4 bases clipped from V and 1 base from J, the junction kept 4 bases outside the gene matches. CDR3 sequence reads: CASSSTSGSSYEQYF. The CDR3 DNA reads TGTGCCAGCAGCTCGACTAGCGGGTCTTCCTACGAGCAGTACTTC. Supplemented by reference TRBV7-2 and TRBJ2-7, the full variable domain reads GAGVSQSPSNKVTEKGKDVELRCDPISGHTALYWYRQSLGQGLEFLIYFQGNSAPDKSGLPSDRFSAERTGGSVSTLTIQRTQQEDSAVYLCASSSTSGSSYEQYFGPGTRLTVT.

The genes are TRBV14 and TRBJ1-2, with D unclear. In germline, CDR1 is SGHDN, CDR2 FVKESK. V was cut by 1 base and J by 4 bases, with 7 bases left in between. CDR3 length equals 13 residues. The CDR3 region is CASSQVSSYGYTF. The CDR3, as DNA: TGTGCCAGCAGCCAAGTAAGCAGCTATGGCTACACCTTC.

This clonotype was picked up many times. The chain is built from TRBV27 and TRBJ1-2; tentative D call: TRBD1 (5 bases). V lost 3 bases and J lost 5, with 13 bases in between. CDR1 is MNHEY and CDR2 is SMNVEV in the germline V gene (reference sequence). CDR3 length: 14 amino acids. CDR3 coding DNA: TGTGCCAGCAGTTTTAAGGGGACGCTTTATGGCTACACCTTC. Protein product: CASSFKGTLYGYTF.

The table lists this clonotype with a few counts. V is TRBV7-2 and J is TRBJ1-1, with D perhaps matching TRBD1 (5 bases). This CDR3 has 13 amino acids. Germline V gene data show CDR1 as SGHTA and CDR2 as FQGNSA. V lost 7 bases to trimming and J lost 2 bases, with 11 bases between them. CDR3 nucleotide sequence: TGTGCCAGCACCCTCGGGGGAAACACTGAAGCTTTCTTT. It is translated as CASTLGGNTEAFF.

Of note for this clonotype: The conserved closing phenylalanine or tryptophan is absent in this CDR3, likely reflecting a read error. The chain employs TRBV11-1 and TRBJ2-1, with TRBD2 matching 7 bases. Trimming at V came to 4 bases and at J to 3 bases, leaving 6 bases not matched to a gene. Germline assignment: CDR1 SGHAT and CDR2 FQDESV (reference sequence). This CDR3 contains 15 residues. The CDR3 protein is CASSSGLNNYNEQFL. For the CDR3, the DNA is TGTGCCAGCAGCTCGGGACTAAACAACTACAATGAGCAGTTCTTA.